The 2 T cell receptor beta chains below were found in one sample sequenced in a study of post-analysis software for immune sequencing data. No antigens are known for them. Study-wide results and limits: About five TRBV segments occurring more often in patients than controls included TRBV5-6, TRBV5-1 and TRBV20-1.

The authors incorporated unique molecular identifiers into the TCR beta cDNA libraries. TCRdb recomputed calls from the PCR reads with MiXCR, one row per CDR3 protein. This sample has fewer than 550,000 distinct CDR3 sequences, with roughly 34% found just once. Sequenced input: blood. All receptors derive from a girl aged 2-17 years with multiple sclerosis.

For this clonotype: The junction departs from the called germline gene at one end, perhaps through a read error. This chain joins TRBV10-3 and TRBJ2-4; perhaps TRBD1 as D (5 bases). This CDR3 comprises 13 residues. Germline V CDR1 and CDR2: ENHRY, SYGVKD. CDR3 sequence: CAIRESGKNIQYF. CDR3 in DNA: TGTGCCATCAGGGAGTCAGGGAAAAACATTCAGTACTTC.

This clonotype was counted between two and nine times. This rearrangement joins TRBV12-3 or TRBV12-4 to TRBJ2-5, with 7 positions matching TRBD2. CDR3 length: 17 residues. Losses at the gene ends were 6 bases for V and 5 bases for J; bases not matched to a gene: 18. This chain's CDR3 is CASSERALAVTPETQYF. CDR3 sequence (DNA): TGTGCCAGCAGCGAACGGGCTCTAGCGGTCACACCGGAGACCCAGTACTTC.